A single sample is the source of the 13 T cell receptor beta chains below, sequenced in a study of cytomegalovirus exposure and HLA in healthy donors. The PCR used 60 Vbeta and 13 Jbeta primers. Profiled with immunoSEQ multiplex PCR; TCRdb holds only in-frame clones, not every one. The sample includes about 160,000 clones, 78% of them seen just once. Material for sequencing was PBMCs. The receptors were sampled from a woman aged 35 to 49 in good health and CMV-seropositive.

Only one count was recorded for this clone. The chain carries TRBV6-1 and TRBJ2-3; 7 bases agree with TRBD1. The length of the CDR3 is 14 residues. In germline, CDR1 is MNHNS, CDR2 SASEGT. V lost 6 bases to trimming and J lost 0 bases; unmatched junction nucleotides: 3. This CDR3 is CASRSRGSTDTQYF. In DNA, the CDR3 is TGTGCCAGCAGGTCCAGGGGGAGCACAGATACGCAGTATTTT.

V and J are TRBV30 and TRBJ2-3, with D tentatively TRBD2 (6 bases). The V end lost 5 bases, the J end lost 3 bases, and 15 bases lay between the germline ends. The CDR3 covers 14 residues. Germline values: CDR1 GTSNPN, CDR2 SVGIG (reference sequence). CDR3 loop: CAWDGGFSTDTQYF. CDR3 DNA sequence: TGTGCCTGGGACGGGGGATTTAGTACAGATACGCAGTATTTT. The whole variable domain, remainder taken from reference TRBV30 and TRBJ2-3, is SQTIHQWPATLVQPVGSPLSLECTVEGTSNPNLYWYRQAAGRGLQLLFYSVGIGQISSEVPQNLSASRPQDRQFILSSKKLLLSDSGFYLCAWDGGFSTDTQYFGPGTRLTVL.

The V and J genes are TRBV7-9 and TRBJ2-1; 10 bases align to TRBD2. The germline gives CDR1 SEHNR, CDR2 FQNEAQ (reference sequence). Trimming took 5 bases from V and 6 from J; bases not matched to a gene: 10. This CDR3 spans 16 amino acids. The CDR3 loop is CASSPYSGGSGNEQFF. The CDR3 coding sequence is TGTGCCAGCAGCCCTTATAGCGGGGGGAGTGGCAATGAGCAGTTCTTC.

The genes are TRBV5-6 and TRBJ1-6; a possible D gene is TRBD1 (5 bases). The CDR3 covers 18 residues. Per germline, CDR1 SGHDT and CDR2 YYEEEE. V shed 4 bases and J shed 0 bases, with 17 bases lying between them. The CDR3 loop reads CASSPGRDSSSYNSPLHF. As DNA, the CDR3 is TGTGCCAGCAGCCCCGGACGTGACAGTAGCTCCTATAATTCACCCCTCCACTTT.

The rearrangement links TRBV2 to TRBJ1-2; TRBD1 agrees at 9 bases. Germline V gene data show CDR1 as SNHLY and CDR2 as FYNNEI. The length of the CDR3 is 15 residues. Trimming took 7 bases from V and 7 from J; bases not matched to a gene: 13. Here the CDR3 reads CASMHLRPTGGGYTF. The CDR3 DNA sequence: TGTGCCAGCATGCACCTCCGACCGACAGGGGGTGGCTACACCTTC.

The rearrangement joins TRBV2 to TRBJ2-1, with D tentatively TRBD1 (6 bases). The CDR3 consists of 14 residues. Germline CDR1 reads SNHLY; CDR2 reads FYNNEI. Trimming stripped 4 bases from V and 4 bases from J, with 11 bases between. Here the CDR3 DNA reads TGTGCCAGCAGTGTCAGGACAGCGTACAATGAGCAGTTCTTC. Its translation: CASSVRTAYNEQFF.

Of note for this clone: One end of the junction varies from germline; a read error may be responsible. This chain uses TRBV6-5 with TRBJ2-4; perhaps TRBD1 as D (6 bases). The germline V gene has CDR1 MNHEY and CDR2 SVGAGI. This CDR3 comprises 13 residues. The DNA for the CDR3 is TGTGCCAGCAGACCCCAGGGGCGCAACAGTCAGTACTTC. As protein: CASRPQGRNSQYF.

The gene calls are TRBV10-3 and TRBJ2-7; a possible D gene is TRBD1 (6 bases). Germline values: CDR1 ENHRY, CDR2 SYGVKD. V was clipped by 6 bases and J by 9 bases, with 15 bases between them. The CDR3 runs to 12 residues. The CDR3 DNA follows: TGTGCCATCAGCCCGGACAGTTTCGGGCAGTACTTC. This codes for CAISPDSFGQYF.

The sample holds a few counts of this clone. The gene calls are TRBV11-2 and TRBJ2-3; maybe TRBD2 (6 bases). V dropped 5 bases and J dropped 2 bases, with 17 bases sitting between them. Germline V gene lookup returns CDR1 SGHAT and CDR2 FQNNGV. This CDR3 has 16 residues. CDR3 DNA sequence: TGTGCCAGCAGCCCCGGTGGGGGGTGGAACACAGATACGCAGTATTTT. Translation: CASSPGGGWNTDTQYF.

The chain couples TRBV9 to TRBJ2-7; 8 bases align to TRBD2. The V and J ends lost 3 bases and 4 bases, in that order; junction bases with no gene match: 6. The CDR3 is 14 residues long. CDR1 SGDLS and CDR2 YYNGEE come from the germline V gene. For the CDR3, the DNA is TGTGCCAGCAGCGCCCGGGGGGGCGATTACGAGCAGTACTTC. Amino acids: CASSARGGDYEQYF.

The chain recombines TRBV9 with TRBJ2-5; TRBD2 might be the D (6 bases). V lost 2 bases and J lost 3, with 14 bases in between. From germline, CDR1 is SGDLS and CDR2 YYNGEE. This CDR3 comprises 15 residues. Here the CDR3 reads CASSVGSWGEETQYF. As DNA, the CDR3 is TGTGCCAGCAGCGTTGGTTCTTGGGGGGAAGAGACCCAGTACTTC.

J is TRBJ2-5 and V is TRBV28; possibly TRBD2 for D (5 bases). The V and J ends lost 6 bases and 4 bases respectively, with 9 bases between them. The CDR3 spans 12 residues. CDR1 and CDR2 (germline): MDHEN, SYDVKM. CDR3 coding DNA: TGTGCCAGCAGGGACTTGGGAGAGACCCAGTACTTC. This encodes CASRDLGETQYF.

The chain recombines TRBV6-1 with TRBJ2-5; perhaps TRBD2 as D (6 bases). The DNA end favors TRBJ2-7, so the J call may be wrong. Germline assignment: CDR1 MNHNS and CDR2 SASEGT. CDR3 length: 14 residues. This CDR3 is CASNLSWGLYEQYF. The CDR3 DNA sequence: TGTGCCAGCAACCTCTCGTGGGGACTTTACGAGCAGTACTTC.